This T cell receptor (beta chain) came from a study of blood T cells in healthy people across ages. Study results and caveats: Strong correlation was found linking TCR beta diversity to naive T cell percentage.

This clonotype was seen a few times. What it binds is unknown. Sample-barcoded 5' priming and a J-beta primer mix drove a second PCR of about 6 to 12 cycles. MiXCR, run by TCRdb on the 5' RACE reads, gives a single entry per CDR3 protein. This sample has hundreds of thousands of distinct CDR3 sequences, with 20% to 25% found just once. Trimming left V 8 bases short and J 2 bases short, with 15 bases between. The CDR3 runs 14 residues. Germline-derived CDR1 and CDR2 are MNHEY and SVGEGT. This same sample was also part of a study on T cells of mothers and their children. This second report adds: Over 8 million TCR beta CDR3 reads were obtained from each mother, and a few million from each child.

The chain combines TRBV6-2 or TRBV6-3 with TRBJ2-5; D call uncertain. Sequenced: blood. The sequence was collected from a boy under 18 in good health. The CDR3 DNA reads TGTGCCAGCCTCCGGGTCGGCATTCAAGAGACCCAGTACTTC. It is translated as CASLRVGIQETQYF.